These T cell receptor beta chains were read from a single sample in a study of blood T cell repertoires in COVID-19. Clones were read by immunoSEQ multiplex PCR, and TCRdb kept only the in-frame ones, dropping some. The sample includes about 320,000 clones, about 87% seen only once; the top ten take 1.5% to 2%. The sequencing input was peripheral blood. The receptors originated from a woman aged 25 to 39 with COVID-19, enrolled during active disease. Each CDR3 is given with its conserved first and last residue. Each record gives: D gene, V gene, clone size, J gene, CDR3 protein, CDR3 DNA. The D gene is left open where the match is weak. Only some rows state a clone size, as once, few, many or a class for expanded clones.

D gene: TRBD2
V gene: TRBV7-9
clone size: NA
J gene: TRBJ2-1
CDR3 protein: CASTPGLAGDEQFF
CDR3 DNA: TGTGCCAGCACCCCCGGACTAGCGGGGGATGAGCAGTTCTTC

D gene: NA
V gene: TRBV12-5
clone size: NA
J gene: TRBJ2-4
CDR3 protein: CASGLVVDTLDIQYF
CDR3 DNA: TGTGCTAGTGGTTTGGTCGTTGACACATTGGACATTCAGTACTTC

D gene: NA
V gene: TRBV9
clone size: once
J gene: TRBJ2-6
CDR3 protein: CASSQRRSSTGANVLTF
CDR3 DNA: TGTGCCAGCAGCCAGCGAAGGAGCTCTACTGGGGCCAACGTCCTGACTTTC

D gene: NA
V gene: TRBV4-2
clone size: NA
J gene: TRBJ1-6
CDR3 protein: CASSHNREYSPLHF
CDR3 DNA: TGTGCCAGCAGCCACAACAGGGAATATTCACCCCTCCACTTT

D gene: NA
V gene: TRBV14
clone size: NA
J gene: TRBJ1-6
CDR3 protein: CASSQRSSYNSPLHF
CDR3 DNA: TGTGCCAGCAGCCAGCGGAGCTCCTATAATTCACCCCTCCACTTT

D gene: NA
V gene: TRBV6-6
clone size: NA
J gene: TRBJ2-2
CDR3 protein: CASSYGGNRNTGELFF
CDR3 DNA: TGTGCCAGCAGTTACGGAGGAAACAGGAACACCGGGGAGCTGTTTTTT

D gene: NA
V gene: TRBV29-1
clone size: NA
J gene: TRBJ1-3
CDR3 protein: CSVEDRSGNTIYF
CDR3 DNA: TGCAGCGTTGAAGATCGCTCTGGAAACACCATATATTTT

D gene: NA
V gene: TRBV5-1
clone size: NA
J gene: TRBJ2-1
CDR3 protein: CASSPILQGSNEQFF
CDR3 DNA: TGCGCCAGCAGCCCTATCCTACAGGGCTCCAATGAGCAGTTCTTC

D gene: TRBD1
V gene: TRBV27
clone size: NA
J gene: TRBJ1-1
CDR3 protein: CASVGVGQTSPLYEAFF
CDR3 DNA: TGTGCCAGCGTTGGGGTGGGACAGACAAGCCCGCTGTATGAAGCTTTCTTT

D gene: NA
V gene: TRBV28
clone size: NA
J gene: TRBJ1-6
CDR3 protein: CASTVPGLGSPLHF
CDR3 DNA: TGTGCCAGCACCGTCCCGGGTCTAGGATCACCCCTCCACTTT

D gene: TRBD1
V gene: TRBV2
clone size: NA
J gene: TRBJ1-4
CDR3 protein: CASRQGPNEKLFF
CDR3 DNA: TGTGCCAGCCGACAGGGACCTAATGAAAAACTGTTTTTT

D gene: TRBD1
V gene: TRBV18
clone size: once
J gene: TRBJ1-2
CDR3 protein: CASSPLPGQGSDYGYTF
CDR3 DNA: TGTGCCAGCTCACCACTCCCTGGACAGGGATCGGACTATGGCTACACCTTC

D gene: NA
V gene: TRBV10-3
clone size: NA
J gene: TRBJ1-3
CDR3 protein: CAIMGPSSGNTIYF
CDR3 DNA: TGTGCCATCATGGGGCCGAGCTCTGGAAACACCATATATTTT

D gene: TRBD1
V gene: TRBV19
clone size: NA
J gene: TRBJ2-3
CDR3 protein: CASSAPRDRGTDTQYF
CDR3 DNA: TGTGCCAGTAGTGCGCCCCGGGACAGGGGCACAGATACGCAGTATTTT

D gene: TRBD1
V gene: TRBV28
clone size: NA
J gene: TRBJ2-2
CDR3 protein: CAINEGASGELFF
CDR3 DNA: TGTGCCATCAATGAGGGGGCCTCCGGGGAGCTGTTTTTT

D gene: TRBD1
V gene: TRBV14
clone size: NA
J gene: TRBJ1-1
CDR3 protein: CASSRGTGGTEAFF
CDR3 DNA: TGTGCCAGCAGCCGGGGGACAGGGGGGACTGAAGCTTTCTTT

D gene: TRBD1
V gene: TRBV7-9
clone size: NA
J gene: TRBJ1-1
CDR3 protein: CASSLVGQGAAFF
CDR3 DNA: TGTGCCAGCAGCTTAGTCGGACAGGGGGCAGCTTTCTTT

D gene: TRBD2
V gene: TRBV19
clone size: NA
J gene: TRBJ2-3
CDR3 protein: CASSPPSSGGTDTQYF
CDR3 DNA: TGTGCCAGTAGTCCTCCCTCTAGCGGGGGCACAGATACGCAGTATTTT

D gene: TRBD1
V gene: TRBV7-9
clone size: NA
J gene: TRBJ1-1
CDR3 protein: CASSLAGTGDTEAFF
CDR3 DNA: TGTGCCAGCAGCTTAGCCGGGACAGGGGATACTGAAGCTTTCTTT

D gene: TRBD1
V gene: TRBV4-3
clone size: few
J gene: TRBJ2-2
CDR3 protein: CASSQRGLWGTGELFF
CDR3 DNA: TGCGCCAGCAGCCAGAGGGGGCTTTGGGGCACCGGGGAGCTGTTTTTT

D gene: TRBD1
V gene: TRBV7-9
clone size: NA
J gene: TRBJ1-4
CDR3 protein: CASSFGTDEKLFF
CDR3 DNA: TGTGCCAGCAGCTTCGGGACAGATGAAAAACTGTTTTTT

D gene: NA
V gene: TRBV19
clone size: NA
J gene: TRBJ1-1
CDR3 protein: CASSSPGGSTTEAFF
CDR3 DNA: TGTGCCAGTAGTTCGCCGGGGGGATCGACCACTGAAGCTTTCTTT

D gene: TRBD1
V gene: TRBV7-2
clone size: once
J gene: TRBJ2-5
CDR3 protein: CASSLGQGSGQTQYF
CDR3 DNA: TGTGCCAGCAGCTTGGGACAGGGGTCGGGACAGACCCAGTACTTC

D gene: TRBD1
V gene: TRBV19
clone size: NA
J gene: TRBJ1-6
CDR3 protein: CASRGGVGSPLHF
CDR3 DNA: TGTGCCAGTAGAGGGGGCGTTGGTTCACCCCTCCACTTT

D gene: NA
V gene: TRBV7-2
clone size: few
J gene: TRBJ1-2
CDR3 protein: CASSLAWTRNYGYTF
CDR3 DNA: TGTGCCAGCAGCTTAGCTTGGACACGAAACTATGGCTACACCTTC

D gene: NA
V gene: TRBV5-4
clone size: NA
J gene: TRBJ2-5
CDR3 protein: CASSLGVPETQYF
CDR3 DNA: TGTGCCAGCAGCCTAGGGGTCCCAGAGACCCAGTACTTC

D gene: NA
V gene: TRBV28
clone size: NA
J gene: TRBJ1-5
CDR3 protein: CASSFGGALRQPQHF
CDR3 DNA: TGTGCCAGCAGTTTTGGGGGGGCCCTCCGACAGCCCCAGCATTTT

D gene: TRBD1
V gene: TRBV7-6
clone size: few
J gene: TRBJ1-6
CDR3 protein: CASSKQTGGVGPLHF
CDR3 DNA: TGTGCCAGCAGCAAACAAACAGGGGGCGTAGGGCCCCTCCACTTT

D gene: TRBD2
V gene: TRBV4-1
clone size: NA
J gene: TRBJ2-1
CDR3 protein: CASSPVGASGGLYNEQFF
CDR3 DNA: TGCGCCAGCAGCCCCGTGGGGGCTAGCGGGGGATTATACAATGAGCAGTTCTTC

D gene: TRBD2
V gene: TRBV2
clone size: NA
J gene: TRBJ2-3
CDR3 protein: CASRNLGLAGKLDTQYF
CDR3 DNA: TGTGCCAGCAGGAATTTAGGACTAGCGGGGAAATTAGATACGCAGTATTTT

D gene: NA
V gene: TRBV28
clone size: NA
J gene: TRBJ1-3
CDR3 protein: CASSLGGPGNTIYF
CDR3 DNA: TGTGCCAGCAGTTTAGGCGGGCCCGGAAACACCATATATTTT

D gene: TRBD2
V gene: TRBV29-1
clone size: NA
J gene: TRBJ2-7
CDR3 protein: CSADSGGQEQYF
CDR3 DNA: TGCAGCGCCGATAGCGGGGGTCAAGAGCAGTACTTC

D gene: NA
V gene: TRBV30
clone size: NA
J gene: TRBJ1-5
CDR3 protein: CAWSGLQGDQPQHF
CDR3 DNA: TGTGCCTGGAGTGGCCTACAGGGAGATCAGCCCCAGCATTTT

D gene: NA
V gene: TRBV5-4
clone size: NA
J gene: TRBJ1-2
CDR3 protein: CASSTRGSAGYGYTF
CDR3 DNA: TGTGCCAGCAGCACCCGAGGATCCGCGGGCTATGGCTACACCTTC

D gene: TRBD2
V gene: TRBV6-2/TRBV6-3
clone size: NA
J gene: TRBJ2-1
CDR3 protein: CASSYEGRGAPNNEQFF
CDR3 DNA: TGTGCCAGCAGTTACGAGGGGCGGGGGGCGCCTAACAATGAGCAGTTCTTC

D gene: TRBD1
V gene: TRBV9
clone size: once
J gene: TRBJ1-6
CDR3 protein: CASSGSGQGVSPLHF
CDR3 DNA: TGTGCCAGCAGCGGTTCGGGACAGGGGGTGTCACCCCTCCACTTT

D gene: NA
V gene: TRBV7-2
clone size: NA
J gene: TRBJ2-1
CDR3 protein: CASSLAGGGVTTYNEQFF
CDR3 DNA: TGTGCCAGCAGCTTAGCCGGCGGGGGCGTCACAACCTACAATGAGCAGTTCTTC

D gene: NA
V gene: TRBV5-4
clone size: NA
J gene: TRBJ1-4
CDR3 protein: CASSRWRDEKLFF
CDR3 DNA: TGTGCCAGCAGCCGGTGGAGGGATGAAAAACTGTTTTTT

D gene: NA
V gene: TRBV9
clone size: NA
J gene: TRBJ1-1
CDR3 protein: CASSPRPQTEAFF
CDR3 DNA: TGTGCCAGCAGCCCTAGGCCGCAGACCGAAGCTTTCTTT

D gene: TRBD1
V gene: TRBV30
clone size: few
J gene: TRBJ2-1
CDR3 protein: CAWSVPGQEVNEQFF
CDR3 DNA: TGTGCCTGGAGCGTACCGGGACAGGAAGTTAATGAGCAGTTCTTC

D gene: NA
V gene: TRBV27
clone size: NA
J gene: TRBJ1-5
CDR3 protein: CASSFAGDDQPQHF
CDR3 DNA: TGTGCCAGCAGTTTTGCAGGGGACGATCAGCCCCAGCATTTT

D gene: TRBD2
V gene: TRBV9
clone size: NA
J gene: TRBJ2-2
CDR3 protein: CASSASGAPNTGELFF
CDR3 DNA: TGTGCCAGCAGCGCTAGCGGGGCTCCGAACACCGGGGAGCTGTTTTTT

D gene: NA
V gene: TRBV2
clone size: NA
J gene: TRBJ1-3
CDR3 protein: CASSELPPTTGVGNTIYF
CDR3 DNA: TGTGCCAGCAGTGAACTTCCCCCAACAACAGGCGTTGGAAACACCATATATTTT

D gene: TRBD1
V gene: TRBV5-6
clone size: NA
J gene: TRBJ1-5
CDR3 protein: CASSTSGTGSEPQHF
CDR3 DNA: TGTGCCAGCAGCACTTCCGGGACAGGGAGTGAGCCCCAGCATTTT

D gene: NA
V gene: TRBV5-5
clone size: NA
J gene: TRBJ1-6
CDR3 protein: CASRWSSYNSPLHF
CDR3 DNA: TGTGCCAGCAGGTGGAGCTCCTATAATTCACCCCTCCACTTT

D gene: TRBD1
V gene: TRBV19
clone size: NA
J gene: TRBJ1-5
CDR3 protein: CASSMTGTVSNQPQHF
CDR3 DNA: TGTGCCAGTAGTATGACCGGGACAGTATCAAATCAGCCCCAGCATTTT

D gene: TRBD1
V gene: TRBV3-1/TRBV3-2
clone size: NA
J gene: TRBJ2-6
CDR3 protein: CASSRTGAGGANVLTF
CDR3 DNA: TGTGCCAGCAGCCGGACAGGGGCGGGAGGGGCCAACGTCCTGACTTTC